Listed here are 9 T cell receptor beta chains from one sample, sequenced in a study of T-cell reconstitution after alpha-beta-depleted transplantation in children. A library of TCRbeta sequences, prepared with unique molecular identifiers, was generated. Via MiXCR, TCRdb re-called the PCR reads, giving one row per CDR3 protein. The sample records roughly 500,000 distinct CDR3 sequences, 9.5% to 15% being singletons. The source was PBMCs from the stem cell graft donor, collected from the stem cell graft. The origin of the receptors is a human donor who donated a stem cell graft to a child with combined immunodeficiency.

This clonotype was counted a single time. In DNA, the CDR3 is TGTGCCAGCTCCACCACACATCTCCGGGTCTACGAGCAGTACTTC. Protein product: CASSTTHLRVYEQYF. The chain employs TRBV18 and TRBJ2-7; D is unclear. Trimming cost V 6 bases and J 3 bases, with 18 bases left between them. The CDR3 totals 15 residues. The germline V gene encodes CDR1 KGHSH and CDR2 LQKENI.

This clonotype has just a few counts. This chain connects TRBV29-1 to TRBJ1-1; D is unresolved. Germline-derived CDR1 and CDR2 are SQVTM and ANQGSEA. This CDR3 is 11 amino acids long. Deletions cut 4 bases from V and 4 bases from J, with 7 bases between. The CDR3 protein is CSVVERTEAFF. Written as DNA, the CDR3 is TGCAGCGTTGTGGAACGCACTGAAGCTTTCTTT.

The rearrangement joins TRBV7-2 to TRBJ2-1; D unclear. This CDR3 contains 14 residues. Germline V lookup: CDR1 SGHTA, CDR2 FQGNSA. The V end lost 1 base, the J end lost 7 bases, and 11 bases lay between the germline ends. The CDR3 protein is CASSLVISTNEQFF. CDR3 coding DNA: TGTGCCAGCAGCTTAGTGATCAGTACGAATGAGCAGTTCTTC.

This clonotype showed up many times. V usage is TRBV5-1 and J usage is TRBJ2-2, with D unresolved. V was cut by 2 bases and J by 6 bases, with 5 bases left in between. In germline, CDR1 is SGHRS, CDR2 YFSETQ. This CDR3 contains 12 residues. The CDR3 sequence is CASSFLAGELFF. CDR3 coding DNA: TGCGCCAGCAGCTTCCTAGCCGGGGAGCTGTTTTTT.

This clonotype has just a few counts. CDR3 in amino acids: CASSLASTLPHGYTF. CDR3 DNA: TGTGCCAGCAGCTTGGCCAGCACCTTGCCCCATGGCTACACCTTC. This rearrangement joins TRBV5-6 to TRBJ1-2; D is unresolved. The CDR3 loop spans 15 amino acids. V was shortened by 0 bases and J by 6 bases, with 15 bases between the two germline ends. Germline CDR1 and CDR2: SGHDT and YYEEEE.

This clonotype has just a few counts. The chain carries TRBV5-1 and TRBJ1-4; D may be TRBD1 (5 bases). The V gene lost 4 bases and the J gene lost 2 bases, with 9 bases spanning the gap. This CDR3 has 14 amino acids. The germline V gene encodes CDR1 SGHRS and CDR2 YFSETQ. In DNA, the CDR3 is TGCGCCAGCAGCATGGGGGGGACTAATGAAAAACTGTTTTTT. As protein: CASSMGGTNEKLFF.

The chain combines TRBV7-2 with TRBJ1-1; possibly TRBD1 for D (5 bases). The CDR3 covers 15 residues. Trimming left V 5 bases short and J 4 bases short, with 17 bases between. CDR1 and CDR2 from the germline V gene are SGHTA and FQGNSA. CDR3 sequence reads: CASSLGAHGSTEAFF. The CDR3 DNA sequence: TGTGCCAGCAGCCTAGGGGCACACGGCAGCACTGAAGCTTTCTTT. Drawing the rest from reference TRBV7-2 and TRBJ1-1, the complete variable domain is GAGVSQSPSNKVTEKGKDVELRCDPISGHTALYWYRQSLGQGLEFLIYFQGNSAPDKSGLPSDRFSAERTGGSVSTLTIQRTQQEDSAVYLCASSLGAHGSTEAFFGQGTRLTVV.

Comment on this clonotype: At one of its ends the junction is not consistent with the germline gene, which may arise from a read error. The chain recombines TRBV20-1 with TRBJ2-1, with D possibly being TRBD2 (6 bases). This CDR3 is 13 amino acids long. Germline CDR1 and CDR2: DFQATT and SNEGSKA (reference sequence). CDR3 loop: CSARGDSNNEQFF. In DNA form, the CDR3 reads TGCAGTGCTAGAGGGGACTCCAACAATGAGCAGTTCTTC.

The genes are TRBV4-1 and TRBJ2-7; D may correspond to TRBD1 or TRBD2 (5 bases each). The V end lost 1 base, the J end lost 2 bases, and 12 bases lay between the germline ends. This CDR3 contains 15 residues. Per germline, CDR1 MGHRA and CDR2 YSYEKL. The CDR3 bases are TGCGCCAGCAGCCAAGTTCGGGACCGAGCCTACGAGCAGTACTTC. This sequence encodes CASSQVRDRAYEQYF.